These 8 T cell receptor beta chains share one sample of origin, sequenced in a study of beta chain features in type 1 diabetes. Sequenced material consisted of expressed TCRB transcripts (all of the isolated RNA was reverse transcribed). Assay: immunoSEQ multiplex PCR; the TCRdb copy retains only in-frame clones and omits some. Seen here are almost 350,000 clones, roughly 8% observed once, and the top ten hold around 0.44%. Source material: central memory CD4+ T cells from blood. Receptors were obtained from a woman aged 18 to 35 in good health.

The chain is built from TRBV7-2 and TRBJ2-7; TRBD1 agrees at 9 bases. This CDR3 region has 12 residues. Germline CDR1 is SGHTA and CDR2 is FQGNSA. The trim removed 4 bases at V and 10 bases at J, leaving 5 bases unmatched. The CDR3 sequence is CASSSRTGVQYF. As DNA, the CDR3 is TGTGCCAGCAGCTCCCGGACAGGGGTTCAGTACTTC.

The V gene is TRBV2, the J gene TRBJ1-3; 10 bases align to TRBD1. The CDR3 covers 16 residues. Germline V gives CDR1 SNHLY, CDR2 FYNNEI. J gave up 3 bases and V 6 bases, and 8 bases lay outside the gene matches. In DNA, the CDR3 is TGTGCCAGCAGCTACCGGGACAGGGGTGTTGGAAACACCATATATTTT. Translated, it gives CASSYRDRGVGNTIYF.

The rearrangement joins TRBV7-2 to TRBJ1-4; perhaps TRBD1 as D (6 bases). Germline V gene lookup returns CDR1 SGHTA and CDR2 FQGNSA. The CDR3 is made up of 15 amino acids. The germline V and J ends were trimmed by 6 bases and 0 bases, with 11 bases remaining between them. CDR3 sequence: CASRPGAATNEKLFF. The CDR3 region has the DNA TGTGCCAGCAGACCGGGGGCGGCAACTAATGAAAAACTGTTTTTT.

V gene TRBV5-1 combines with J gene TRBJ2-5, with TRBD2 as a possible D gene (5 bases). From germline, CDR1 is SGHRS and CDR2 YFSETQ. Trimming removed 1 base from V and 1 base from J, with 8 bases in between. This CDR3 comprises 14 residues. The CDR3 DNA follows: TGCGCCAGCAGCTTGTCCGGGGTCCAAGAGACCCAGTACTTC. Amino acid sequence: CASSLSGVQETQYF.

This clone was counted only a few times. CDR3 in DNA: TGTGCCAGCAGCTTACGGGACTCCTGGGGTTACGAGCAGTACTTC. Its translation: CASSLRDSWGYEQYF. The chain links TRBV5-6 to TRBJ2-7; the D gene is possibly TRBD2 (6 bases). Germline-derived CDR1 and CDR2 are SGHDT and YYEEEE. The CDR3 runs to 15 residues. V was clipped by 2 bases and J by 4 bases, with 16 bases between them.

This clone was picked up a small number of times. This rearrangement joins TRBV28 to TRBJ2-1; 10 bases match TRBD2. The CDR3 has 13 residues. V was clipped by 10 bases and J by 6 bases; unmatched bases: 6. In germline, CDR1 is MDHEN, CDR2 SYDVKM. The DNA of the CDR3 is TGTGCCACGGGACTAGCGTCACCCAATGAGCAGTTCTTC. Its protein product is CATGLASPNEQFF.

J is TRBJ2-4 and V is TRBV7-2; 8 bases are a match to TRBD2. Germline assignment: CDR1 SGHTA and CDR2 FQGNSA. The CDR3 sequence is 14 residues long. The ends lost 5 bases at V and 7 bases at J; junction bases unmatched: 7. The chain's CDR3 is CASSPGLGENIQYF. As DNA, the CDR3 is TGTGCCAGCAGCCCGGGACTAGGGGAGAACATTCAGTACTTC.

This clone was found many times. The V gene is TRBV5-4, the J gene TRBJ2-5, with D unclear. The V and J ends lost 6 bases and 2 bases respectively, with 11 bases between them. The CDR3 totals 13 residues. Germline V gene data show CDR1 as SGHNT and CDR2 as YYREEE (reference sequence). This chain's CDR3 is CASNAGSQETQYF. The CDR3 DNA reads TGTGCCAGCAACGCCGGGTCGCAAGAGACCCAGTACTTC. The variable domain in full, completed from reference TRBV5-4 and TRBJ2-5, reads ETGVTQSPTHLIKTRGQQVTLRCSSQSGHNTVSWYQQALGQGPQFIFQYYREEENGRGNFPPRFSGLQFPNYSSELNVNALELDDSALYLCASNAGSQETQYFGPGTRLLVL.